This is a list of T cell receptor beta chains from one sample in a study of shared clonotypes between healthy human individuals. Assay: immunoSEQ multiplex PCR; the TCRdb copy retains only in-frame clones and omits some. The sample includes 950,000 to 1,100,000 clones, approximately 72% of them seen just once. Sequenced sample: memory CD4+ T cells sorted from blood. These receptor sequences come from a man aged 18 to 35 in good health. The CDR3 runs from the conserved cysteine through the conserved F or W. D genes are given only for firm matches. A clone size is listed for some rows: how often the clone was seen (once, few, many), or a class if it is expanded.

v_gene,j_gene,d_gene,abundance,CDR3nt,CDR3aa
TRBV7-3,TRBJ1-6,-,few,TGTGCCAGCAGCCAATCGGGACCTTCACCCCTCCACTTT,CASSQSGPSPLHF
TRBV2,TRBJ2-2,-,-,TGTGCCAGCTCCCTTACGGAGTACACCGGGGAGCTGTTTTTT,CASSLTEYTGELFF
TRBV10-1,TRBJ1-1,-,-,TGCGCCAGCAGTGAGTTTGGGAACACTGAAGCTTTCTTT,CASSEFGNTEAFF
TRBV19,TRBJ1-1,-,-,TGTGCCAGTAGTGTCCCAGCAGGGCGCAACACTGAAGCTTTCTTT,CASSVPAGRNTEAFF
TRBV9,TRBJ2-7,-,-,TGTGCCAGCAGCGTCCGGGGGGGACAGGGCTGGAGCGAGCAGTACTTC,CASSVRGGQGWSEQYF
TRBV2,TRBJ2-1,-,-,TGTGCCAGCAGCCAGGGGTTCAGGTACAATGAGCAGTTCTTC,CASSQGFRYNEQFF
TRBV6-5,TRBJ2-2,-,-,TGTGCCAGCAGTTACTGGACGGGGGAGCTGTTTTTT,CASSYWTGELFF
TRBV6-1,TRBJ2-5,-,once,TGTGCCAGCACCGAGTGGGAGACCCAGTACTTC,CASTEWETQYF
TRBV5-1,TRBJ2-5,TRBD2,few,TGCGCCAGCAGCTTGGGGACTAGCGGAAAAGAGACCCAGTACTTC,CASSLGTSGKETQYF
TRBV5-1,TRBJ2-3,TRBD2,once,TGCGCCAGCAGCTCAAGCGGGGGGCCCACAGATACGCAGTATTTT,CASSSSGGPTDTQYF
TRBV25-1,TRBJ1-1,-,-,TGTGCCAGCAGTGAATCTCGCGGAGGGGAGGCTTTCTTT,CASSESRGGEAFF
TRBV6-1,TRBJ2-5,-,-,TGTGCCAGCAGCGCCGGGGCTCCGGGGAAGACCCAGTACTTC,CASSAGAPGKTQYF
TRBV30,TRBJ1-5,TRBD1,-,TGTGCCTTTGACAGGGATGGCAATCAGCCCCAGCATTTT,CAFDRDGNQPQHF
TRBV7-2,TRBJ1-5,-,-,TGTGCCAGCAGCTTAGAACGGAATCAGCCCCAGCATTTT,CASSLERNQPQHF
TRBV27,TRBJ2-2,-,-,TGTGCCAGCAGTCCCCAGGGCCCGACAAGGACCGGGGAGCTGTTTTTT,CASSPQGPTRTGELFF
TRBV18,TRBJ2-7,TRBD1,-,TGTGCCAGCTCCCAAGTGGGACAGGGTGTCTACGAGCAGTACTTC,CASSQVGQGVYEQYF
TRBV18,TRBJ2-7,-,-,TGTGCCAGCTCACCACCAGTCGGGGGCTCCTACGAGCAGTACTTC,CASSPPVGGSYEQYF
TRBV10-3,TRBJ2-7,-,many,TGTGCCATCAGTGGAGACTCCTACGAGCAGTACTTC,CAISGDSYEQYF
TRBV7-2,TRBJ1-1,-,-,TGTGCCAGCAGCACCGGGGCTTACACTGAAGCTTTCTTT,CASSTGAYTEAFF
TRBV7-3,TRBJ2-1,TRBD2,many,TGTGCCAGCAGCCTGGGCGGGGGGCCGTACAATGAGCAGTTCTTC,CASSLGGGPYNEQFF
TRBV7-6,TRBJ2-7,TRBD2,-,TGTGCCAGCAGCACGGGACTAGCGTGGGAGCAGTACTTC,CASSTGLAWEQYF
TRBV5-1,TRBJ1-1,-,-,TGCGCCAGCAGCTCGGTCGGAGCAGCTGAAGCTTTCTTT,CASSSVGAAEAFF
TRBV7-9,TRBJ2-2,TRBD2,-,TGTGCCAGCAGCTTAATCAGGCTAGCGGCCACCGGGGAGCTGTTTTTT,CASSLIRLAATGELFF
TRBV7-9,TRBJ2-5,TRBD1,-,TGTGCCAGCAGCCCAGGGACAGGGGCCCAAGAGACCCAGTACTTC,CASSPGTGAQETQYF
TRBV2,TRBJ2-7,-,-,TGTGCCAGCAGCGCCCCGGCCAGGGAGTATGAGCAGTACTTC,CASSAPAREYEQYF
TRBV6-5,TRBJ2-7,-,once,TGTGCCACCTCTCGTGGGGACTACGAGCAGTACTTC,CATSRGDYEQYF
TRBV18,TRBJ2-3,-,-,TGTGCCAGCTCATGGGGCAGGGAAACAGATACGCAGTATTTT,CASSWGRETDTQYF
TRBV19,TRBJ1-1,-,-,TGTGCCAGTAGCAGTAGCCCGGGTAAGCCGACTGAAGCTTTCTTT,CASSSSPGKPTEAFF
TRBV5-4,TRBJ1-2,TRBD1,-,TGTGCCAGCAGCTTGGACAGGGGGTACTATGGCTACACCTTC,CASSLDRGYYGYTF
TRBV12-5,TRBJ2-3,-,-,TGTGCTAGTGTAAGCGGACTGCACACAGATACGCAGTATTTT,CASVSGLHTDTQYF
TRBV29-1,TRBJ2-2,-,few,TGCAGCGCTAAGGACGGCCAAATGCTCACCGGGGAGCTGTTTTTT,CSAKDGQMLTGELFF
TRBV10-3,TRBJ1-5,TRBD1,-,TGTGCCATCAGTACAGGGGAGGGTCAGCCCCAGCATTTT,CAISTGEGQPQHF
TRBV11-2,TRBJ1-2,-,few,TGTGCCAGCAGCATCGGGACCGGAGGCTACACCTTC,CASSIGTGGYTF
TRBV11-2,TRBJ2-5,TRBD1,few,TGTGCCAGCAGCTTAAGGGGCTGGGGACAGGGAAGAGAGACCCAGTACTTC,CASSLRGWGQGRETQYF
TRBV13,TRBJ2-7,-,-,TGTGCCAGCAGCTTAGGGCGGGGTTACGAGCAGTACTTC,CASSLGRGYEQYF
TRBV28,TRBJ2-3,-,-,TGTGCCAGCAGTGAGCCCAACAAACCCACAGATACGCAGTATTTT,CASSEPNKPTDTQYF
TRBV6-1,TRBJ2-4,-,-,TGTGCCAGCAGTGAAGCGGGACCTTGGATTCAGTACTTC,CASSEAGPWIQYF
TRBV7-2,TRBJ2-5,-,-,TGTGCCAGCAGCTTAGGGACCAAAGAGACCCAGTACTTC,CASSLGTKETQYF
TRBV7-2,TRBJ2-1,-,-,TGTGCCAGCAGCTTAATAGTCGCTAATGAGCAGTTCTTC,CASSLIVANEQFF
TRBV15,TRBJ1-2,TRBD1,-,TGTGCCACCAACCCGACAGGGACTAACTATGGCTACACCTTC,CATNPTGTNYGYTF
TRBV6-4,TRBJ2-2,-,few,TGTGCCAGCAGCGGGGACCGCGGGGAGCTGTTTTTT,CASSGDRGELFF
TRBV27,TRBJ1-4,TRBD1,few,TGTGCCAGCAGTTTCGAGACAGGGTTCAAACTGTTTTTT,CASSFETGFKLFF
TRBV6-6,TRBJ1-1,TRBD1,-,TGTGCCAGCAGTTCCACAGGGGGTTATGGTTTCTTT,CASSSTGGYGFF
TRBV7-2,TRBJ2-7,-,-,TGTGCCAGCAGCTTAGTCTTTCTGGGATACGAGCAGTACTTC,CASSLVFLGYEQYF
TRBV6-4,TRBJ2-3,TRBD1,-,TGTGCCAGCAGTGAAATACAGGGGAGCACAGATACGCAGTATTTT,CASSEIQGSTDTQYF
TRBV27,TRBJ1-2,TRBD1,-,TGTGCCAGCAGCTCGACCAGGACAGGGAGCTACACCTTC,CASSSTRTGSYTF
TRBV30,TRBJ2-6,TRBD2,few,TGTGCCTGGACCCCCCGGGGGGTATTGTCAGGGGGGGCCAACGTCCTGACTTTC,CAWTPRGVLSGGANVLTF
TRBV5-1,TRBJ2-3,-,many,TGCGCCAGCACGGACCCGGCGGATACGCAGTATTTT,CASTDPADTQYF
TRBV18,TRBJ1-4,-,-,TGTGCCAGCTCACCAGGGGAGTCTATGTTTTTT,CASSPGESMFF
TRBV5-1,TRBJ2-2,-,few,TGCGCCAGCAGTAGGGATTACAACACCGGGGAGCTGTTTTTT,CASSRDYNTGELFF
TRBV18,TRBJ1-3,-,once,TGTGCCAGCTCACCCGCCCAAGCCCCTGGAAACACCATATATTTT,CASSPAQAPGNTIYF
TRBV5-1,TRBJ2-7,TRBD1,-,TGCGCCAGCAGCTTGGTTGGTTTGGGACAGAGCTCCTACGAGCAGTACTTC,CASSLVGLGQSSYEQYF
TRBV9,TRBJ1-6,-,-,TGTGCCAGCCTCACCAATTCACCCCTCCACTTT,CASLTNSPLHF
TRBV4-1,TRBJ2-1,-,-,TGCGCCAGCAGCTCATACAATGAGCAGTTCTTC,CASSSYNEQFF
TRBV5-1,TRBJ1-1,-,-,TGCGCCAGCAGCATAGGGACTGCGAACACTGAAGCTTTCTTT,CASSIGTANTEAFF